The 10 T cell receptor beta chains reported below all come from one sample, sequenced in a study. Via MiXCR, TCRdb re-called the RT-PCR reads, giving one row per CDR3 protein. The sample yields about 700,000 distinct CDR3 sequences, 11% to 15% seen once. Sequences were obtained from memory CD4+ T cells from blood. The receptors come from a female donor in good health, serving as a healthy control.

This clonotype was observed a few times. The chain uses TRBV5-1 and TRBJ1-1, with 9 nucleotides matching TRBD1. From germline, CDR1 is SGHRS and CDR2 YFSETQ. With V trimmed by 4 bases and J by 5 bases, 9 bases remained unmatched. The CDR3 runs 15 residues. In DNA form, the CDR3 reads TGCGCCAGCAGCACGGAAGGACAGGGGAGTACTGAAGCTTTCTTT. Translated: CASSTEGQGSTEAFF.

The V and J genes are TRBV4-2 and TRBJ1-1, with 9 bases lining up with TRBD1. Germline CDR1 reads LGHNA; CDR2 reads YNFKEQ. Trimming at V came to 3 bases and at J to 1 base, leaving 6 bases not matched to a gene. This CDR3 contains 16 residues. The CDR3 protein is CASSQGTGYGNTEAFF. The DNA for the CDR3 is TGTGCCAGCAGCCAGGGGACAGGGTATGGGAACACTGAAGCTTTCTTT.

Only a few counts were recorded for this clonotype. The V call is TRBV20-1, the J call TRBJ1-1; no firm D call. V was clipped by 6 bases and J by 8 bases, with 19 bases between them. The CDR3 has 13 residues. CDR1 is DFQATT and CDR2 is SNEGSKA in the germline V gene (reference sequence). The CDR3 spells CSASRAAGDEAFF. The CDR3, as DNA: TGCAGTGCATCGAGGGCCGCGGGTGACGAAGCTTTCTTT.

This clonotype was counted between two and nine times. The V gene is TRBV6-5, the J gene TRBJ2-7, with D perhaps TRBD1 or TRBD2 (5 bases each). The CDR3 has 15 amino acids. Germline V CDR1 and CDR2: MNHEY, SVGAGI. V gave up 6 bases and J gave up 3 bases, with 18 bases separating them. The CDR3 bases are TGTGCCAGCAGATCTTCGGGGACGGATCTCTACGAGCAGTACTTC. It translates to CASRSSGTDLYEQYF.

The V and J genes are TRBV6-2 or TRBV6-3 and TRBJ2-7; no reliable D call. Germline V gene lookup returns CDR1 MNHEY and CDR2 SVGEGT. The CDR3 has 13 amino acids. Trimming took 4 bases from V and 2 from J, leaving 9 bases between them. CDR3: CASSSADTYEQYF. The CDR3 nucleotides read TGTGCCAGCAGTTCCGCCGACACCTACGAGCAGTACTTC.

This clonotype has just one count. V gene TRBV5-1 combines with J gene TRBJ1-2, with no clear D. V shed 0 bases and J shed 8 bases, with 2 bases lying between them. Looked up from germline, CDR1 is SGHRS and CDR2 is YFSETQ. The CDR3 covers 10 residues. CDR3 DNA sequence: TGCGCCAGCAGCTTGGGCGGCTACACCTTC. Protein sequence: CASSLGGYTF. Full variable domain (remainder filled in from reference TRBV5-1 and TRBJ1-2): KAGVTQTPRYLIKTRGQQVTLSCSPISGHRSVSWYQQTPGQGLQFLFEYFSETQRNKGNFPGRFSGRQFSNSRSEMNVSTLELGDSALYLCASSLGGYTFGSGTRLTVV.

There are many counts of this clonotype. The V gene is TRBV12-3 or TRBV12-4, the J gene TRBJ1-2; the D is unclear. The V and J ends lost 5 bases and 1 base respectively, with 5 bases between them. The CDR3 is 12 amino acids. The CDR3 DNA reads as TGTGCCAGCAGTCCCAATAACTATGGCTACACCTTC. The encoded protein is CASSPNNYGYTF.

The chain has TRBV6-5 and TRBJ1-4; 7 bases are shared with TRBD1. The V gene's germline CDR1 is MNHEY and CDR2 SVGAGI. V lost 6 bases to trimming and J lost 3 bases; unmatched junction nucleotides: 4. The CDR3 runs to 14 residues. CDR3 nucleotide sequence: TGTGCCAGCAGCCCCGACAGGGCTAATGAAAAACTGTTTTTT. It yields the protein CASSPDRANEKLFF.

The chain carries TRBV5-1 and TRBJ2-7; D remains unclear. The CDR3 length is 14 residues. Per germline, CDR1 SGHRS and CDR2 YFSETQ. The V gene lost 4 bases and the J gene lost 0 bases, with 11 bases spanning the gap. CDR3 in amino acids: CASSPDTHSYEQYF. As DNA, the CDR3 is TGCGCCAGCAGCCCAGACACACACTCCTACGAGCAGTACTTC.

This clonotype was found many times. The chain has TRBV7-2 and TRBJ2-5; D is undetermined. CDR1 and CDR2 from the germline V gene are SGHTA and FQGNSA. Trimming cost V 4 bases and J 7 bases, with 10 bases left between them. The CDR3 is 12 amino acids. The CDR3 DNA reads as TGTGCCAGCAGCTACCCCGTCGGGACCCAGTACTTC. Its protein product is CASSYPVGTQYF.